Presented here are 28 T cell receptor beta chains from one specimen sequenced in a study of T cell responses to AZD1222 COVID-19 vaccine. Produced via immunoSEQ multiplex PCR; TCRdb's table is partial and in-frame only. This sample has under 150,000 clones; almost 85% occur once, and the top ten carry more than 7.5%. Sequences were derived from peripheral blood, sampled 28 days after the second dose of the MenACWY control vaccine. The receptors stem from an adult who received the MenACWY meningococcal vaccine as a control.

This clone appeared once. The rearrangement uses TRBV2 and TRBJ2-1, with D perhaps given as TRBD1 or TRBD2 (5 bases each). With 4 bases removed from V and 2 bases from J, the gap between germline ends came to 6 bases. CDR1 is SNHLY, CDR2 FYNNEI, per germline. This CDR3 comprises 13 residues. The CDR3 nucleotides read TGTGCCAGCAGTGGGGGGACCTACAATGAGCAGTTCTTC. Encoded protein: CASSGGTYNEQFF.

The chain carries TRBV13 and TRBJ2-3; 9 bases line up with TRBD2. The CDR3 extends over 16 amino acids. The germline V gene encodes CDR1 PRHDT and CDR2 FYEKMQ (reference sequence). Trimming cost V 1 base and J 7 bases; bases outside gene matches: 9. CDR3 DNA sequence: TGTGCCAGCAGCTTAGAGGGCGCGGGAGGGCCTTATACGCAGTATTTT. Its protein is CASSLEGAGGPYTQYF.

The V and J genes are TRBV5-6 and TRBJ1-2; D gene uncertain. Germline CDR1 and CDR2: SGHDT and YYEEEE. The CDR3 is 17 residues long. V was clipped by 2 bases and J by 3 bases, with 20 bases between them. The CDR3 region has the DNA TGTGCCAGCAGCTTCTATTTGGGCGAAAGGAGGGACTATGGCTACACCTTC. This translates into CASSFYLGERRDYGYTF.

CDR3: CASSPLTSGQETQYF. The CDR3 bases are TGTGCCAGCTCACCCCTGACTAGCGGACAAGAGACCCAGTACTTC. V usage is TRBV18 and J usage is TRBJ2-5; 9 nucleotides match TRBD2. J was trimmed by 2 bases and V by 3 bases; bases with no gene match: 4. CDR3 length: 15 residues. CDR1 and CDR2 from the germline V gene are KGHSH and LQKENI. Variable domain in full (rest from reference TRBV18 and TRBJ2-5): NAGVMQNPRHLVRRRGQEARLRCSPMKGHSHVYWYRQLPEEGLKFMVYLQKENIIDESGMPKERFSAEFPKEGPSILRIQQVVRGDSAAYFCASSPLTSGQETQYFGPGTRLLVL.

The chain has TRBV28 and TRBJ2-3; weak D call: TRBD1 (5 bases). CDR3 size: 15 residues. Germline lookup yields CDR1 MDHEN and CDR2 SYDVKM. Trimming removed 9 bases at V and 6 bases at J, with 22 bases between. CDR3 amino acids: CASKKGFPWMDTQYF. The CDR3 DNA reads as TGTGCCAGTAAAAAGGGGTTCCCTTGGATGGATACGCAGTATTTT.

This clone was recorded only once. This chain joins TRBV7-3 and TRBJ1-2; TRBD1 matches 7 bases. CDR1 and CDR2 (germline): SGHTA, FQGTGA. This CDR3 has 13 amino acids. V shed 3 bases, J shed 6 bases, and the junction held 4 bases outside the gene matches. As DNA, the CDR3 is TGTGCCAGCAGCTTGAGAGGGGGCCATGGCTACACCTTC. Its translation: CASSLRGGHGYTF.

The CDR3 DNA follows: TGTGCCAGCCAGAGGACAGGGGAAGGAAACACCATATATTTT. Translation gives CASQRTGEGNTIYF. The genes are TRBV2 and TRBJ1-3, with 9 nucleotides matching TRBD1. The V gene end was trimmed by 8 bases and the J gene end by 4 bases; junction bases not matched to a gene: 6. The germline CDR1 and CDR2 sequences are SNHLY and FYNNEI. The CDR3 runs to 14 residues.

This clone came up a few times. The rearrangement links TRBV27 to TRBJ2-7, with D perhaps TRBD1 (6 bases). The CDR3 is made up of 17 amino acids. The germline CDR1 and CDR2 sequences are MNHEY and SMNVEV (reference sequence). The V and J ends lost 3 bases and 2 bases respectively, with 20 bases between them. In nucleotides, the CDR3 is TGTGCCAGCAGTTTGGACAGTAGGGCCTTGGTCCCCTACGAGCAGTACTTC. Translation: CASSLDSRALVPYEQYF.

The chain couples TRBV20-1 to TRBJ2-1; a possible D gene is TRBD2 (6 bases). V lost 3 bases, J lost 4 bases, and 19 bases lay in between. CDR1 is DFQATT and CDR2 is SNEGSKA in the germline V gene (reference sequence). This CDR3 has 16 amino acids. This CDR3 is CSASPGGTGLYNEQFF. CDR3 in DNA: TGCAGTGCTAGTCCGGGCGGGACGGGGCTGTACAATGAGCAGTTCTTC.

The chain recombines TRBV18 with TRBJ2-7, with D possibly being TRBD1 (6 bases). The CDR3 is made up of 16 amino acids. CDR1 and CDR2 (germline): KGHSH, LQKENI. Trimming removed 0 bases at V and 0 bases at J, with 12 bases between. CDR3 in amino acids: CASSPPQGRSSYEQYF. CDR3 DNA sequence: TGTGCCAGCTCACCACCTCAGGGGCGAAGCTCCTACGAGCAGTACTTC.

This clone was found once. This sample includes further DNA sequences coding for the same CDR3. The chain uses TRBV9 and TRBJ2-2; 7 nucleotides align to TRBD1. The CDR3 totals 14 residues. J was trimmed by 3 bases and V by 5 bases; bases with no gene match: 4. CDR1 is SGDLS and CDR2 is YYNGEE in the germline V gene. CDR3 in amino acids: CASSEQGYTGELFF. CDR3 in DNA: TGTGCCAGCAGTGAACAGGGGTACACCGGGGAGCTGTTTTTT.

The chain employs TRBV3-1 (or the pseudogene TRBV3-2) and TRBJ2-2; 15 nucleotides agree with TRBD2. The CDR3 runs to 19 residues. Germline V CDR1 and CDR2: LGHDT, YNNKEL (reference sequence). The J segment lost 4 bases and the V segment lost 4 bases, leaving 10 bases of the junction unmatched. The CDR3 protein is CASSLDGLAGGRTTGELFF. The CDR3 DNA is TGTGCCAGCAGCCTGGATGGACTAGCGGGAGGGCGGACCACCGGGGAGCTGTTTTTT.

The CDR3 nucleotides are TGTGCCAGCTCCTCGACAGCGAACACTGAAGCTTTCTTT. As protein: CASSSTANTEAFF. The chain is built from TRBV18 and TRBJ1-1; tentative D call: TRBD1 (5 bases). This CDR3 contains 13 residues. CDR1 and CDR2 (germline): KGHSH, LQKENI. Trimming shortened V by 6 bases and J by 1 base, and 9 bases separated the two germline ends.

Here the CDR3 reads CSVEGPWLAGASTRYNEQFF. The DNA for the CDR3 is TGCAGCGTTGAGGGGCCCTGGCTAGCGGGGGCATCAACCAGGTACAATGAGCAGTTCTTC. This chain links TRBV29-1 with TRBJ2-1; TRBD2 agrees at 10 bases. Germline V CDR1 and CDR2: SQVTM, ANQGSEA. The CDR3 has 20 residues. With 3 bases clipped from V and 4 bases from J, the junction kept 21 bases outside the gene matches.

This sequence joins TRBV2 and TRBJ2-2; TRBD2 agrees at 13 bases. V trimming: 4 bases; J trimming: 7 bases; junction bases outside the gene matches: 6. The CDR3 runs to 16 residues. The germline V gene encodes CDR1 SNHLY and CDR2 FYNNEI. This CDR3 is CASSGGLAGRVGELFF. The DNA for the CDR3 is TGTGCCAGCAGTGGGGGACTAGCGGGAAGGGTCGGGGAGCTGTTTTTT.

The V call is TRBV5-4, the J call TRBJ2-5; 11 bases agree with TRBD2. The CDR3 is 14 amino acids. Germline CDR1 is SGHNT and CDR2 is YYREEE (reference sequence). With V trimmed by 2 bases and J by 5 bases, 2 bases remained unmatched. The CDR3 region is CASSLLAGAETQYF. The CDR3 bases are TGTGCCAGCAGCTTACTAGCGGGGGCGGAGACCCAGTACTTC.

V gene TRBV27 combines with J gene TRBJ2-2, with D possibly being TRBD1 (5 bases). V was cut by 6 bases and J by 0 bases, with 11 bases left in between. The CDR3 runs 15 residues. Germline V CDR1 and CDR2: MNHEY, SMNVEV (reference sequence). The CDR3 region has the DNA TGTGCCAGCAGCCTTCTCAGGGCGAACACCGGGGAGCTGTTTTTT. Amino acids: CASSLLRANTGELFF.

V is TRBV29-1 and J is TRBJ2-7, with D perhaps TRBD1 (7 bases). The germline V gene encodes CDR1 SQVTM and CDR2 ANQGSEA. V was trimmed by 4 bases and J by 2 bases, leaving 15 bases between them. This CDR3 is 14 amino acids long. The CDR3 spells CSVGGTVVTYEQYF. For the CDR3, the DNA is TGCAGCGTTGGCGGGACAGTAGTAACCTACGAGCAGTACTTC.

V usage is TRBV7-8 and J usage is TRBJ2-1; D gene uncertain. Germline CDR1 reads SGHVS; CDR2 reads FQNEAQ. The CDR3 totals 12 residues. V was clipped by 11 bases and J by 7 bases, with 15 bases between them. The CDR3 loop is CAQSGLENEQFF. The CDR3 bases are TGTGCCCAGTCGGGCCTCGAAAATGAGCAGTTCTTC.

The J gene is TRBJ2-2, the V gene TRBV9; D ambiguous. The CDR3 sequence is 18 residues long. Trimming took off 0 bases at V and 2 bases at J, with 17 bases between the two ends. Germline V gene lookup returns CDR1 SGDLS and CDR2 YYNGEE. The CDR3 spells CASSVGGSLLINTGELFF. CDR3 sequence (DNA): TGTGCCAGCAGCGTAGGAGGCAGCCTACTAATCAACACCGGGGAGCTGTTTTTT.

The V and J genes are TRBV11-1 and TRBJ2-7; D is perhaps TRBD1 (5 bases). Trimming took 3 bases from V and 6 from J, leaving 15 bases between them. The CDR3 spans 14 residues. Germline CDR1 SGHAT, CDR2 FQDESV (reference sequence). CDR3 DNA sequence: TGTGCCAGCAGCTTTGGGGCGGCTTCATCCGAGCAGTACGTC. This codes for CASSFGAASSEQYV.

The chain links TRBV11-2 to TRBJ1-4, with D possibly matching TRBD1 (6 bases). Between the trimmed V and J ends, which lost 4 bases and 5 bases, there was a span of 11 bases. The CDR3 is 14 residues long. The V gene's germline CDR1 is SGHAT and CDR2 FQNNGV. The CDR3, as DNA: TGTGCCAGCAGCTCAGGACAGTCAAATGAAAAACTGTTTTTT. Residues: CASSSGQSNEKLFF.

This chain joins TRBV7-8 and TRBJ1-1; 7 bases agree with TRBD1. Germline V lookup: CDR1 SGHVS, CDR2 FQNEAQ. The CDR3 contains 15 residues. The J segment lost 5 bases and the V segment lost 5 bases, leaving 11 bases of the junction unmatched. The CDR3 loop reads CASSPREGAQTEAFF. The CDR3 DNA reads TGTGCCAGCAGCCCCCGGGAGGGGGCGCAGACTGAAGCTTTCTTT.

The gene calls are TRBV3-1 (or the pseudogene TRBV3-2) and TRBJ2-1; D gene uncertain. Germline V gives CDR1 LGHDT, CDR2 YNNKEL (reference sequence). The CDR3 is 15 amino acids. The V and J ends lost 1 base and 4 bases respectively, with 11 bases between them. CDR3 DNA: TGTGCCAGCAGCCAAGGCCCCGTGGGTTACAATGAGCAGTTCTTC. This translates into CASSQGPVGYNEQFF.

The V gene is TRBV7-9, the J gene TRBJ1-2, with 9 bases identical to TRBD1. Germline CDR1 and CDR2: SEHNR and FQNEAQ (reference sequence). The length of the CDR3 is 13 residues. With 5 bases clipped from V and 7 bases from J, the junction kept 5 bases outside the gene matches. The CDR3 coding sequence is TGTGCCAGCAGCCCCGGGACAGGGACTGGCTACACCTTC. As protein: CASSPGTGTGYTF.

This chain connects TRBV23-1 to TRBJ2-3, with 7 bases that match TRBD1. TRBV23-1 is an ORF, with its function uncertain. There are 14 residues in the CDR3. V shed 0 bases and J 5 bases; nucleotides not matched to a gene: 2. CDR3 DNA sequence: TGCGCCAGCAGTCAATCCCAGGGGGAAGATACGCAGTATTTT. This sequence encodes CASSQSQGEDTQYF.

CDR3 loop: CASSLGAAWGYTF. CDR3 DNA sequence: TGTGCCAGCAGCTTGGGGGCAGCATGGGGCTACACCTTC. The chain links TRBV5-4 to TRBJ1-2; no clear D gene. Germline values: CDR1 SGHNT, CDR2 YYREEE (reference sequence). This CDR3 region has 13 residues. Trimming took 0 bases from V and 8 from J, leaving 11 bases between them.

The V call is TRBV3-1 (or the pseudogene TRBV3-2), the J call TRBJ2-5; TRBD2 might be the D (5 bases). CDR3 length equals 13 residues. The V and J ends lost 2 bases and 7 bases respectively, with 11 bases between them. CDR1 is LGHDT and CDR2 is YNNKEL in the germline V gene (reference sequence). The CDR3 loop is CASSQNLGGTQYF. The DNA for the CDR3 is TGTGCCAGCAGCCAAAACTTAGGAGGGACCCAGTACTTC.